This entry lists 21 T cell receptor beta chains sequenced from one sample in a study of cytomegalovirus exposure and HLA in healthy donors. Measured with immunoSEQ multiplex PCR; TCRdb has only the in-frame clones, and not every one. In the table there are over 150,000 clones, about 95% of which are singletons. The sequencing sample was made of PBMCs. The receptors were gathered from a woman aged 18-29 years in good health and CMV-seronegative.

J is TRBJ2-1 and V is TRBV6-6; possible D gene TRBD2, 6 bases. V shed 6 bases and J shed 0 bases, with 6 bases lying between them. The CDR3 sequence is 13 residues long. CDR1 MNHNY and CDR2 SVGAGI come from the germline V gene (reference sequence). The CDR3 region has the DNA TGTGCCAGCAGGGACTACTCCTACAATGAGCAGTTCTTC. Amino acid sequence: CASRDYSYNEQFF.

The V and J genes are TRBV6-5 and TRBJ2-3; 8 nucleotides agree with TRBD2. This CDR3 comprises 15 residues. The ends lost 8 bases at V and 4 bases at J; junction bases unmatched: 11. Germline values: CDR1 MNHEY, CDR2 SVGAGI. In nucleotides, the CDR3 is TGTGCCAGCTCTGGCGTTTCAGCGGGGGCAGATACGCAGTATTTT. Its translation: CASSGVSAGADTQYF.

V and J are TRBV2 and TRBJ2-2; 7 bases match TRBD1. CDR1 and CDR2 (germline): SNHLY, FYNNEI. After removal of 7 bases from V and 4 bases from J, the junction contained 6 bases not matched to a gene. The CDR3 consists of 14 residues. CDR3 protein: CASKGTEGTGELFF. The CDR3 region has the DNA TGTGCCAGCAAAGGGACAGAGGGCACCGGGGAGCTGTTTTTT.

This clone was recorded only once. The chain joins TRBV15 to TRBJ2-3, with 12 bases fitting TRBD2. Germline V gene sequence: CDR1 LNHNV, CDR2 YYDKDF (reference sequence). Trimming took 5 bases from V and 6 from J; bases not matched to a gene: 6. This CDR3 contains 15 residues. The CDR3 loop reads CATSLTSGGGDTQYF. CDR3 bases: TGTGCCACCAGCCTGACTAGCGGGGGTGGGGATACGCAGTATTTT.

This clone was detected once. This rearrangement joins TRBV27 to TRBJ1-3; 7 bases map to TRBD1. This CDR3 is built from 16 residues. Looked up from germline, CDR1 is MNHEY and CDR2 is SMNVEV (reference sequence). V shed 0 bases, J shed 0 bases, and the junction held 2 bases outside the gene matches. Written as DNA, the CDR3 is TGTGCCAGCAGTTTATCCGGGACAGCCTCTGGAAACACCATATATTTT. Translation gives CASSLSGTASGNTIYF.

V is TRBV5-1 and J is TRBJ2-1, with 11 bases that match TRBD1. The CDR3 runs to 16 residues. V was pared by 2 bases and J by 3 bases, with 4 bases of the junction left unmatched. Germline V gene sequence: CDR1 SGHRS, CDR2 YFSETQ. CDR3 in amino acids: CASSFSGTGGYNEQFF. CDR3 coding DNA: TGCGCCAGCAGCTTTTCCGGGACAGGGGGCTACAATGAGCAGTTCTTC.

This chain connects TRBV6-1 to TRBJ2-1; D perhaps matches TRBD1 (6 bases). V was pared by 3 bases and J by 0 bases, with 21 bases between. This CDR3 comprises 19 residues. The germline V gene has CDR1 MNHNS and CDR2 SASEGT. CDR3 bases: TGTGCCAGCAGTGATGTAAGGACAGTCTATTTAAGCTCCTACAATGAGCAGTTCTTC. The encoded protein is CASSDVRTVYLSSYNEQFF.

This clone occurred once. The genes are TRBV12-2 and TRBJ1-1. TRBV12-2 is a documented pseudogene. This CDR3 is built from 17 residues. The CDR3 DNA reads as TGTGCAAGTCGCTTATGTCAGACCGGGAACTCCGGCACTGAAGCTTTCTTT. Protein sequence: CASRLCQTGNSGTEAFF.

The chain links TRBV6-6 to TRBJ2-1; TRBD1 agrees at 9 bases. The trim removed 4 bases at V and 8 bases at J, leaving 3 bases unmatched. CDR1 is MNHNY, CDR2 SVGAGI, per germline (reference sequence). The CDR3 length is 13 residues. The CDR3 nucleotides are TGTGCCAGCAGTTCAGGACAGGGGTATGAGCAGTTCTTC. It is translated as CASSSGQGYEQFF.

V is TRBV20-1 and J is TRBJ1-2; a possible D gene is TRBD1 (6 bases). The CDR3 consists of 11 residues. The germline V and J ends were trimmed by 3 bases and 7 bases, with 9 bases remaining between them. The germline V gene has CDR1 DFQATT and CDR2 SNEGSKA (reference sequence). The CDR3 region is CSASTGSGYTF. CDR3 bases: TGCAGTGCTAGTACAGGGAGTGGCTACACCTTC.

The genes are TRBV29-1 and TRBJ1-2; possible D gene TRBD1, 6 bases. The germline V gene has CDR1 SQVTM and CDR2 ANQGSEA. The CDR3 contains 12 residues. V was clipped by 4 bases and J by 6 bases, with 12 bases between them. The CDR3 sequence: CSVVAGVDGYTF. Written as DNA, the CDR3 is TGCAGCGTTGTCGCAGGGGTAGATGGCTACACCTTC.

The rearrangement joins TRBV7-6 to TRBJ1-5; TRBD1 is a possible D gene (5 bases). This CDR3 is 15 amino acids long. V was clipped by 5 bases and J by 0 bases, with 11 bases between them. CDR1 is SGHVS and CDR2 is FNYEAQ in the germline V gene. The CDR3 here is CASSDSAYSNQPQHF. CDR3 in DNA: TGTGCCAGCAGCGACAGTGCCTATAGCAATCAGCCCCAGCATTTT.

This clone is a singleton in its sample. The chain has TRBV4-1 and TRBJ2-7, with 9 positions matching TRBD1. V lost 1 base, J lost 7 bases, and 8 bases stayed unmatched. CDR1 is MGHRA and CDR2 is YSYEKL in the germline V gene. CDR3 length: 15 residues. The CDR3 DNA sequence: TGCGCCAGCAGCCAAGTAGGACAGGGGTTACGAGAGCAGTACTTC. This codes for CASSQVGQGLREQYF.

The chain combines TRBV7-2 with TRBJ2-5, with TRBD2 matching over 13 bases. J lost 4 bases, V lost 4 bases, and 9 bases had no gene match. The CDR3 sequence is 17 residues long. Germline V gene data show CDR1 as SGHTA and CDR2 as FQGNSA. In DNA form, the CDR3 reads TGTGCCAGCAGCTCCGGACGACTAGCGGGGGGAGGAGAGACCCAGTACTTC. Its translation: CASSSGRLAGGGETQYF.

This chain connects TRBV5-4 to TRBJ2-5; the D gene is possibly TRBD2 (6 bases). V was cut by 1 base and J by 3 bases, with 13 bases left in between. Germline CDR1 is SGHNT and CDR2 is YYREEE (reference sequence). The CDR3 has 15 residues. CDR3 sequence (DNA): TGTGCCAGCAGCTTGAGCCTGGGCGGGGAAGAGACCCAGTACTTC. Residues: CASSLSLGGEETQYF.

This chain uses TRBV18 with TRBJ1-2; D is unresolved. V lost 2 bases and J lost 5, with 9 bases in between. The CDR3 sequence is 13 residues long. The germline V gene encodes CDR1 KGHSH and CDR2 LQKENI. The CDR3 DNA reads TGTGCCAGCTCACCATCGACTGAATATGGCTACACCTTC. It translates to CASSPSTEYGYTF.

This sequence joins TRBV9 and TRBJ1-1; D gene uncertain. The CDR3 is 14 residues long. V was shortened by 0 bases and J by 11 bases, with 17 bases between the two germline ends. From germline, CDR1 is SGDLS and CDR2 YYNGEE. CDR3 DNA: TGTGCCAGCAGCGTAGGCGGGGAAGGTCGTCGGGCTTTCTTT. This codes for CASSVGGEGRRAFF.

The CDR3 region is CASSEYGTEAFF. The CDR3 region has the DNA TGTGCCAGCAGTGAATACGGTACTGAAGCTTTCTTT. The genes are TRBV25-1 and TRBJ1-1, with unresolved D. CDR3 length: 12 residues. Germline-derived CDR1 and CDR2 are MGHDK and SYGVNS. V lost 0 bases, J lost 5 bases, and 4 bases lay in between.

This rearrangement joins TRBV29-1 to TRBJ2-1; possible D gene TRBD2, 5 bases. The CDR3 has 14 amino acids. Germline CDR1 SQVTM, CDR2 ANQGSEA. V lost 3 bases to trimming and J lost 0 bases, with 9 bases between them. The CDR3 loop is CSVEKGSSYNEQFF. The CDR3 coding sequence is TGCAGCGTTGAGAAAGGGAGCTCCTACAATGAGCAGTTCTTC.

This chain joins TRBV7-2 and TRBJ2-5; possibly TRBD2 for D (5 bases). CDR3 length: 15 amino acids. Trimming removed 4 bases at V and 5 bases at J, with 17 bases between. Germline V lookup: CDR1 SGHTA, CDR2 FQGNSA. The CDR3 reads CASSSGGPGGETQYF. The CDR3 DNA sequence: TGTGCCAGCAGCTCAGGAGGCCCCGGCGGGGAGACCCAGTACTTC.

The genes are TRBV7-9 and TRBJ1-4; D is uncertain. In germline, CDR1 is SEHNR, CDR2 FQNEAQ (reference sequence). This CDR3 has 14 residues. Trimming stripped 4 bases from V and 6 bases from J, with 12 bases between. The DNA for the CDR3 is TGTGCCAGCAGCTCCCTGGTAGGAGATGAAAAACTGTTTTTT. Its protein product is CASSSLVGDEKLFF.